This T cell receptor beta chain was profiled in a study of cytomegalovirus exposure and HLA in healthy donors listed by TCRdb under 2017. Study-level background: The 666 repertoires of the first cohort and the 95 to 150 validation repertoires were produced on the same platform, according to a later analysis. The study aimed to test whether signatures of past pathogen exposure could be identified by cataloging public T cell receptors. A separate validation cohort of 100 to 150 different subjects was used in addition to the roughly 640-subject first cohort. To predict cytomegalovirus infection status, the study combined high-throughput TCR immunosequencing, statistical association of individual TCRs with disease status, and machine learning. Paper-wide results and their limitations: According to the authors, the approach could potentially be generalized to other disease states and immunological phenotypes. The study listed over 150 TCR beta chains as associated with cytomegalovirus. The classifier was reported to diagnose cytomegalovirus status with high specificity and sensitivity in both the original cohort and the validation cohort. Subsequent analysis determined that TCRs grouped into clusters in the first cohort also showed a tendency toward co-occurrence across the 130 or so validation repertoires, and 90% to 95% of cluster scores exceeded 0. In vitro tests confirmed that three of the cytomegalovirus-associated TCR beta chains recognize cytomegalovirus antigens. Across donors, most TCR sequences were observed very rarely, whereas some public TCRs were present in many individuals. A later analysis had no HLA typing for the validation cohort, so co-occurrence there was scored across all 110 or so repertoires.

A note on this clone: This clone's antigen is unknown. The sample holds no much larger clone one base away, and base qualities are not on file.

The donors belonged to the validation cohort of 120 subjects, which was separate from the roughly 670-subject first cohort. Libraries were built with the immunoSEQ multiplex PCR assay. In the authors' own workflow: A statistical classification framework was developed to diagnose cytomegalovirus status using the catalog of TCR beta chain sequences. TCRdb obtained this table from immuneACCESS and retained in-frame rearrangements with V and J assigned. These tables miss some clones; where compared with another copy, unresolved V genes account for less than half of the shortfall, and the remainder is unexplained. The D gene and trimming were derived from the DNA, and the V and J assignments and clone size from that table. For this sample the table gives 120,000 to 150,000 clones, of which approximately 86% were detected only once. Of the sample, 4.5% falls within the top ten clones. CDR1 MDHEN and CDR2 SYDVKM are derived from the germline V gene. The CDR3 numbers 14 residues from cysteine through phenylalanine. Only the CDR3 part of the read is kept: 42 bases, read in frame from the first base. The junction shows trimming of 7 bases on V and 7 bases on J, and the gene matches do not reach 8 bases of it.

This chain joins TRBV28 to TRBJ1-5; 9 central bases correspond to TRBD1. This receptor was identified in a man between 18 and 29 years old in good health and CMV-seropositive. Sequencing used PBMCs. In nucleotides, the sequence is TGTGCCAGCAATTCCGGGACAGGGTACCAGCCCCAGCATTTT. The resulting protein is CASNSGTGYQPQHF.